The 17 T cell receptor beta chains given below trace back to one sample, sequenced in a study of CD8 T cells in Susac syndrome. RNA, at about 0.45 to 1 ug, was reverse transcribed with random hexamers. TCRdb reprocessed the immunoSEQ multiplex PCR reads with MiXCR, giving one entry per CDR3 protein. This sample has 250,000 to 300,000 distinct CDR3 sequences, with about 91% found just once. Sequenced sample: CD8+ T cells from PBMCs. The receptors here all came from a human donor with multiple sclerosis.

The V gene is TRBV7-9, the J gene TRBJ2-1; TRBD2 matches 8 bases. V was clipped by 2 bases and J by 10 bases; unmatched bases: 7. CDR3 length: 14 amino acids. In germline, CDR1 is SEHNR, CDR2 FQNEAQ (reference sequence). CDR3 sequence: CASSLKAGDGEQFF. DNA of the CDR3: TGTGCCAGCAGCTTAAAAGCGGGAGATGGGGAGCAGTTCTTC.

The chain employs TRBV18 and TRBJ2-7; no firm D call. The CDR3 is made up of 14 amino acids. Germline CDR1 reads KGHSH; CDR2 reads LQKENI. Trimming cost V 1 base and J 2 bases, with 9 bases left between them. CDR3 sequence: CASSPLGFPYEQYF. CDR3 DNA sequence: TGTGCCAGCTCACCACTGGGGTTCCCCTACGAGCAGTACTTC.

The rearrangement joins TRBV2 to TRBJ2-7; D not certain. This CDR3 is built from 13 residues. The germline CDR1 and CDR2 sequences are SNHLY and FYNNEI. V was shortened by 4 bases and J by 0 bases, with 7 bases between the two germline ends. CDR3 in amino acids: CASSVQPSYEQYF. CDR3 coding DNA: TGTGCCAGCAGTGTCCAGCCCTCCTACGAGCAGTACTTC.

V and J are TRBV28 and TRBJ2-1; perhaps TRBD2 as D (6 bases). CDR3 length equals 15 residues. Trimming pared 6 bases from V and 8 bases from J, leaving 20 bases between. The germline CDR1 and CDR2 sequences are MDHEN and SYDVKM. Here the CDR3 DNA reads TGTGCCAGCAGAGACGGGGCCCGGGAGTCCGATGAGCAGTTCTTC. It codes for CASRDGARESDEQFF.

This rearrangement joins TRBV20-1 to TRBJ2-7; D is perhaps TRBD1 (5 bases). Per germline, CDR1 DFQATT and CDR2 SNEGSKA (reference sequence). The CDR3 is 16 amino acids. V lost 0 bases and J lost 0, with 15 bases in between. CDR3 coding DNA: TGCAGTGCTAGAGAAACAGGAAAGGAGAACTCCTACGAGCAGTACTTC. Translated: CSARETGKENSYEQYF.

The rearrangement joins TRBV20-1 to TRBJ2-2; tentatively, D is TRBD2 (7 bases). The CDR3 spans 13 residues. The germline CDR1 and CDR2 sequences are DFQATT and SNEGSKA (reference sequence). As DNA, the CDR3 is TGCAGCCCGGGGGGCTTGAAAACCGGGGAGCTGTTTTTT. It specifies CSPGGLKTGELFF.

The chain employs TRBV5-5 and TRBJ2-5, with D possibly called TRBD1 or TRBD2 (6 bases each). Per germline, CDR1 SGHKS and CDR2 YYEKEE (reference sequence). V gave up 3 bases and J gave up 0 bases, with 12 bases separating them. The CDR3 extends over 15 amino acids. Here the CDR3 reads CASSWGANNQETQYF. The DNA of the CDR3 is TGTGCCAGCAGCTGGGGGGCAAACAACCAAGAGACCCAGTACTTC.

The V and J genes are TRBV20-1 and TRBJ2-5; possible D gene TRBD1, 6 bases. The CDR3 loop spans 14 amino acids. The V end lost 5 bases, the J end lost 6 bases, and 19 bases lay between the germline ends. Germline V CDR1 and CDR2: DFQATT, SNEGSKA (reference sequence). CDR3 amino acids: CSAVGLTGPKTQYF. Written as DNA, the CDR3 is TGCAGTGCTGTAGGGCTGACAGGTCCTAAGACCCAGTACTTC.

This clonotype was found once. This sequence joins TRBV6-2 or TRBV6-3 and TRBJ2-7, with D maybe TRBD2 (6 bases). V lost 0 bases, J lost 7 bases, and 13 bases lay in between. This CDR3 spans 14 amino acids. Germline V lookup: CDR1 MNHEY, CDR2 SVGEGT. The chain's CDR3 is CASSYSTRAGEQYF. DNA for the CDR3: TGTGCCAGCAGTTACTCGACGCGCGCGGGAGAGCAGTACTTC.

The V and J genes are TRBV15 and TRBJ2-1; TRBD2 is a possible D gene (6 bases). CDR3 length equals 18 residues. Trimming pared 8 bases from V and 7 bases from J, leaving 30 bases between. From germline, CDR1 is LNHNV and CDR2 YYDKDF (reference sequence). CDR3 in amino acids: CATANPRGLQRLVNEQFF. The DNA of the CDR3 is TGTGCCACCGCGAACCCTCGGGGACTCCAGAGACTCGTAAATGAGCAGTTCTTC.

The chain links TRBV27 to TRBJ2-7; 10 bases are a match to TRBD1. Unmatched junction bases numbered 3, after V lost 4 bases and J lost 3 bases. CDR3 size: 14 residues. Germline loops: CDR1 MNHEY, CDR2 SMNVEV (reference sequence). CDR3 sequence reads: CASSSTGGDYEQYF. The CDR3, as DNA: TGTGCCAGCAGTTCGACAGGGGGCGACTACGAGCAGTACTTC.

J is TRBJ2-2 and V is TRBV10-3; D may be TRBD2 (5 bases). Per the germline V gene, CDR1 is ENHRY and CDR2 is SYGVKD. Trimming removed 6 bases from V and 7 bases from J, with 12 bases in between. The CDR3 has 13 residues. For the CDR3, the DNA is TGTGCCATCAGGAACGGAGAGGGCGGGGAGCTGTTTTTT. As protein: CAIRNGEGGELFF.

The chain recombines TRBV5-4 with TRBJ2-1; TRBD2 matches at 8 bases. V shed 4 bases, J shed 7 bases, and the junction held 10 bases outside the gene matches. The CDR3 runs 15 residues. Per germline, CDR1 SGHNT and CDR2 YYREEE (reference sequence). CDR3 loop: CASSPVAGPGNEQFF. The CDR3, as DNA: TGTGCCAGCAGCCCCGTAGCGGGACCAGGGAATGAGCAGTTCTTC.

This clonotype was counted a single time. The rearrangement uses TRBV28 and TRBJ2-1, with TRBD2 matching 10 bases. With 5 bases clipped from V and 7 bases from J, the junction kept 14 bases outside the gene matches. Germline values: CDR1 MDHEN, CDR2 SYDVKM. This CDR3 has 17 amino acids. The CDR3 spells CASSPFSGPSGSNEQFF. CDR3 nucleotides: TGTGCCAGCAGTCCATTTTCCGGTCCTAGCGGGAGTAATGAGCAGTTCTTC.

J is TRBJ1-2 and V is TRBV12-3 or TRBV12-4, with a possible D match to TRBD1 (5 bases). The CDR3 has 14 amino acids. Deletions cut 3 bases from V and 2 bases from J, with 10 bases between. CDR3 bases: TGTGCCAGCAGTTTCGGGACGGGAAACTATGGCTACACCTTC. It translates to CASSFGTGNYGYTF.

This chain links TRBV29-1 with TRBJ2-5, with 10 bases aligning to TRBD1. CDR3 length: 12 amino acids. CDR1 is SQVTM and CDR2 is ANQGSEA in the germline V gene. V lost 0 bases and J lost 13; bases outside the gene matches: 5. The CDR3 region has the DNA TGCAGCGTTGAAGAGGTGACAGGGGGCCGGTACTTC. Amino acid sequence: CSVEEVTGGRYF.

The chain carries TRBV14 and TRBJ2-1; D is ambiguous. V shed 6 bases and J shed 9 bases, with 15 bases lying between them. From germline, CDR1 is SGHDN and CDR2 FVKESK. The CDR3 consists of 13 residues. The CDR3 sequence is CASSQVLLSEQFF. CDR3 DNA sequence: TGTGCCAGCAGTCAGGTCTTGCTGAGTGAGCAGTTCTTC.